This TCR beta chain stems from a study of T cells in Graves' hyperthyroidism and ophthalmopathy (dated by TCRdb to between 2018 and 2021). For the study in its entirety: A discovery cohort of about 100 patients, roughly 45 with Graves' ophthalmopathy and over 55 with stable Graves' hyperthyroidism, was used to find distinguishing TCR V-J signatures. Prospective prediction of ophthalmopathy was tested in an independent validation cohort consisting of some 19 hyperthyroidism patients and 15 to 17 patients who later progressed to ophthalmopathy. The 100 discovery patients were divided at random into training and test sets in a 7:3 ratio. In addition, the study compared T-cell repertoires in thyroid tissue and in blood from roughly six Graves' hyperthyroidism patients. Once sampling was done, hyperthyroidism patients were given methimazole at a starting dose of 30 mg daily, whereas ophthalmopathy patients were given high-dose intravenous methylprednisolone. The paper describes TCR Vbeta CDR3 sequencing of about 140 peripheral blood samples, made up of 43 ophthalmopathy patients, roughly 75 hyperthyroidism patients and 17 progressor patients. On the study overall, not on this receptor specifically: A model built on a 13 V-J signature distinguished ophthalmopathy from stable hyperthyroidism, reaching 87.88% sensitivity and about 81% specificity in cross-validation and 80%/75% in testing. Most expanded thyroid clonotypes (frequency above 0.001) were also found in blood, which suggests that blood repertoires may mirror thyroid immune responses. During validation, the model predicted progression to ophthalmopathy a median of approximately 6.5 months ahead of onset, with almost 71% sensitivity and 72.22% specificity. Sample size was not statistically predetermined, and investigators were not blinded to group allocation.

As concerns this clonotype: Its antigen remains undetermined. Base qualities were left out, and no much larger clone turns up one base away.

Patients with uncontrolled infections, other autoimmune diseases, pregnancy or lactation were excluded. Diagnoses were established on the basis of clinical symptoms, serum thyroxine and TRAb, thyroid ultrasound, and orbital computed tomography. Total RNA was extracted with Trizol reagent, and quality was checked on an Agilent 2100 Bioanalyzer. The germline V gene gives CDR1 as SGHAT and CDR2 as FQNNGV. Taken from cysteine to phenylalanine, the CDR3 has 14 residues. The read is trimmed to its CDR3 DNA, 42 bases read in frame from base 1. V is cut by 3 bases and J by 4 bases, and the space between the germline ends is 12 bases. The TCR beta CDR3 regions were amplified from the RNA transcripts. A first-round RT-PCR of the TCR CDR3 used the HTBI primer set with the Qiagen OneStep RT-PCR kit. Libraries were constructed in a second round of multiplex PCR, after which size selection and purification were carried out. The libraries were sequenced on an Illumina HiSeq2000 using paired-end 100 bp reads. As for how the authors treated the data: SOAPnuke was used to process the raw data, with reads discarded if the reads contained adapters or uncalled bases, had a mean Phred below 15, or lacked an exact constant-primer or identifier match. COPE v1.2.5 was used to merge the high-quality paired reads, and each unique nucleotide sequence was defined as a clonotype. Clonotypes were aligned to IMGT TRBV, TRBD and TRBJ reference segments using MiTCR v1.1. The analysis included only V-J combinations with a frequency above 0.0001, which together covered more than 99% of the repertoires. The TCS score was defined as F50 (clonal expansion) divided by E x V (chaos), with BLOSUM62-based TCRdist calculated between CDR3 peptides within each V-J. Welch's t-statistics and random forest reduced roughly 530 V-J features to 13, which were used in a naive Bayes classifier (R e1071). The similarity between thyroid and blood repertoires was quantified using the Morisita-Horn index. TCRdb passed the public sequencing reads through fastp at Q25 and MiXCR, retaining productive beta sequences. Entries that share a CDR3 protein sequence are merged under the most common genes and DNA. V and J calls and clone size were set by TCRdb, not the authors. The sample table shows 480,000 or so distinct CDR3 sequences, and around 50% are seen once. In total, the top ten clones hold about two fifths of the sample.

The specimen sequenced was peripheral blood or thyroid tissue (not recorded which). The TCR originated in an adult woman with Graves' disease, either hyperthyroidism or ophthalmopathy (not recorded which). This chain joins TRBV11-2 to TRBJ2-5; matching of 6 bases hints at TRBD2 as the D gene. The DNA sequence follows: TGTGCCAGCAGCTTCGGGGGTTTGGGAGAGACCCAGTACTTC. The translation is CASSFGGLGETQYF. With all but the CDR3 taken from the reference TRBV11-2 and TRBJ2-5 genes, the full variable domain is: EAGVAQSPRYKIIEKRQSVAFWCNPISGHATLYWYQQILGQGPKLLIQFQNNGVVDDSQLPKDRFSAERLKGVDSTLKIQPAKLEDSAVYLCASSFGGLGETQYFGPGTRLLVL.